Below, one T cell receptor beta chain is given with its context. Random hexamers served to reverse transcribe roughly 0.45 to 1 ug RNA. MiXCR, applied by TCRdb to the immunoSEQ multiplex PCR reads, yields one record per CDR3 protein. The data hold about 200,000 distinct CDR3 sequences, with over 85% observed a single time. TCR beta sequences were obtained from blood CD8+ and CD4+ T cells. The J segment lost 7 bases and the V segment lost 0 bases, leaving 2 bases of the junction unmatched. Germline V lookup: CDR1 MNHEY, CDR2 SMNVEV (reference sequence). This CDR3 comprises 15 residues. This entry comes from a study of CD8 T cells in Susac syndrome.

The origin of this receptor is a human donor in good health. The sample was CD4+ T cells from PBMCs. The chain carries TRBV27 and TRBJ1-6, with 8 bases fitting TRBD1. CDR3 protein: CASSLSGTGNSPLHF. CDR3 nucleotide sequence: TGTGCCAGCAGTTTATCGGGGACAGGCAATTCACCCCTCCACTTT.